The clone carrying this T cell receptor beta chain was recorded once. This record comes from a study of OX40 agonist ivuxolimab in advanced cancers. TCRdb's copy holds only in-frame clones and misses some; the assay was immunoSEQ multiplex PCR. The repertoire includes fewer than 100,000 clones, around 90% of them detected once, and about a tenth sits in the top ten. The sequence was collected from an adult with an advanced solid tumor such as melanoma, head and neck, liver or kidney cancer. The input for sequencing was CD4+ or CD8+ T cells sorted from blood, taken in a trial of the OX40 agonist ivuxolimab.

The CDR3 sequence: CASSLQENTEAFF. The DNA for the CDR3 is TGTGCCAGCAGCCTACAGGAGAACACTGAAGCTTTCTTT. The chain links TRBV7-3 to TRBJ1-1; D may be TRBD1 (5 bases). The CDR3 is 13 amino acids. Trimming removed 5 bases at V and 1 base at J, with 8 bases between. Looked up from germline, CDR1 is SGHTA and CDR2 is FQGTGA.